This record concerns one T cell receptor beta chain sequence. Its antigen target is currently unknown. No much larger clonotype is one base removed from it; base qualities were not supplied. Measured from the cysteine to the phenylalanine, the CDR3 is 13 residues long. The CDR3 DNA has 39 bases and is translated from base 1. The germline V gene (reference sequence) sets CDR1 to MNHEY and CDR2 to SMNVEV. V is reduced by 4 bases and J by 0 bases, leaving a spacing of 6 bases between them. This entry comes from a study of blood T cell repertoires in COVID-19 (dated by TCRdb to 2020 to 2022). Some background on the complete study: The collaborator samples originated in the United States, Italy and Spain and spanned the acute and convalescent phases of COVID-19. Where available, HLA class I and class II types were taken from metadata supplied by the sample provider and were not determined by assay-based typing. The repertoires were made available in a free public database intended to serve as a resource for research on the immune response to SARS-CoV-2. The prospective study material was composed of cDNA or gDNA derived from T cells, B-cell-depleted T cells, or PBMCs. Nearly every sample came with metadata listing a de-identified subject ID, COVID-19 status, age in years and sex. The samples were drawn from two sources: the first 160 participants of the ongoing ImmuneRACE study, and 1,000 to 1,500 subjects contributed by 6 global collaborators. Deeply sampled blood TCRbeta repertoires from subjects exposed to, actively infected with, or recovered from COVID-19 were included in the dataset. The study at large found these results: The quantity of clinical and demographic metadata differed by source and by participant and was supplied without curation.

Each collaborating institution followed its own protocols to collect whole blood in K2EDTA tubes. Collaborator samples were shipped for TCRbeta analysis as frozen whole blood, isolated PBMCs, or DNA extracted from either sample type. TCRbeta CDR3 regions were amplified from genomic DNA by means of the immunoSEQ Assay, a bias-controlled multiplex PCR. Processing in the source paper ran as follows. The number of nucleated cells in each sample was estimated by amplification of reference gene primers within the assay. To quantify the absolute abundance of each unique TCRbeta CDR3 rearrangement, sequence reads were collapsed and filtered. For each sample, productive Simpson clonality was calculated by taking the square root of Simpson's diversity index across productive rearrangements. TCRdb provides this immuneACCESS table in a form limited to in-frame rearrangements. Some clones are lacking; in checked studies, under half of them reflect an unresolved V gene, and why the rest are absent is not known. The V and J calls and the clone size are those of that table, but D and trimming were determined from the DNA. The sample table lists 120,000 to 150,000 clones, 87% of them with a count of one. Clones ranked in the top ten supply more than 6.5% of the sample.

This receptor was obtained from a woman aged 45-59 years with active or convalescent COVID-19. This chain joins TRBV27 to TRBJ1-1; the D gene remains uncertain. Specimen: peripheral blood. The CDR3 region: CASSSSVNTEAFF. The bases are TGTGCCAGCAGTTCCTCAGTGAACACTGAAGCTTTCTTT.